This T cell receptor beta chain comes out of a study of OX40 agonist ivuxolimab in advanced cancers. Study information: Patients assigned to dose escalation were diagnosed with hepatocellular carcinoma, melanoma, renal cell or head and neck cancer.

Trimming left V 2 bases short and J 4 bases short, with 6 bases between. Germline-derived CDR1 and CDR2 are MNHEY and SVGAGI. The CDR3 sequence is 12 residues long. Concerning this clone itself: The antigen is not known.

Assay used: immunoSEQ multiplex PCR; TCRdb lists only in-frame clones, some missing. The sample contains under 25,000 clones, around two thirds of which appear only once. Study observations and caveats: Within 6 weeks, CD4+ and CD8+ blood T cells expanded clonally at 0.1 to 3.0 mg/kg.

The timepoints at which blood was sampled were baseline, cycle 4 day 1, and cycle 7 day 1. The rearrangement joins TRBV6-5 to TRBJ2-7; TRBD1 might be the D (6 bases). This material consisted of CD4+ or CD8+ T cells sorted from blood, taken in a trial of the OX40 agonist ivuxolimab. The sequence was collected from an adult with an advanced solid tumor such as melanoma, head and neck, liver or kidney cancer. The CDR3 is CASSYQGYEQYF. CDR3 DNA sequence: TGTGCCAGCAGTTACCAGGGGTACGAGCAGTACTTC.